This TCR beta chain was identified in a study of blood T cell repertoires in COVID-19 (dated by TCRdb to the early 2020s). Broadly, across the study: Samples from collaborators originated in the United States, Italy and Spain and spanned both the acute and convalescent phases of COVID-19. The sample metadata nearly always contained a de-identified subject ID, COVID-19 status, age in years and sex. Samples came from the ongoing ImmuneRACE study (first 160 participants) plus 1,254 subjects from 6 global collaborators. The dataset comprised deeply sampled blood TCRbeta repertoires from subjects exposed to, actively infected with, or recovered from COVID-19. The prospective study material was composed of cDNA or gDNA derived from T cells, B-cell-depleted T cells, or PBMCs. A freely available public database, intended as a resource for researchers studying the immune response to SARS-CoV-2, is where the repertoires were released. Where HLA class I and class II types were available, the types were taken from metadata supplied by the sample provider, not from assay-based typing.

In the prospective study, participants were roughly 18 to 95 years old, resided in approximately 22 geographic areas of the United States, and were enrolled through a virtual design. Cohort assignment in the prospective study relied on participant-reported clinical history from a screening survey and a study questionnaire. Each participant in the prospective study had whole blood, serum and a nasopharyngeal or oropharyngeal swab collected by mobile phlebotomists. Participants in the prospective study had the option to provide additional blood draws and questionnaires over a roughly 2-month period. Before DNA extraction, blood samples from the prospective study were shipped at room temperature or frozen. TCRbeta CDR3 regions were amplified from genomic DNA by means of the immunoSEQ Assay, a bias-controlled multiplex PCR. In the paper's pipeline: The number of nucleated cells in each sample was estimated by amplification of reference gene primers within the assay. Sequence reads were collapsed and filtered to measure the absolute abundance of every unique TCRbeta CDR3 rearrangement. For each sample, productive Simpson clonality was calculated as the square root of Simpson's diversity index across productive rearrangements. In its TCRdb copy, this immuneACCESS table keeps in-frame sequences only and misses some clones. Where compared with another copy, unresolved V genes explain less than half of these, and the others have no known cause. That table furnishes V, J and clone size, whereas the DNA furnished D and trimming. This sample comprises 200,000 to 250,000 clones, approximately 88% of them detected only once. The leading ten clones occupy 2% to 3% of the sample.

The research as a whole found: The quantity of clinical and demographic metadata differed by source and by participant and was supplied without curation.

Worth noting for this clone: This clone's antigen is unknown. Per-nucleotide qualities are absent, and no much larger clonotype sits a single base away.

From a lookup of the germline V gene (reference sequence), CDR1 and CDR2 are SEHNR and FQNEAQ. The CDR3 measures 14 amino acids from cysteine to phenylalanine. Of all the DNA, just the CDR3 is kept, 42 bases in frame from base 1. Relative to germline, V is missing 5 bases and J is missing 2 bases, with 1 base of the junction outside any gene match. The source of this sequence is a woman aged 30 to 39 with acute COVID-19. The chain uses TRBV7-9 and TRBJ1-5, with TRBD1 matching 9 junction bases. Specimen: PBMCs or T cells enriched from blood (not recorded which). The CDR3 sequence is CASSRDRGNQPQHF. In nucleotides, the sequence is TGTGCCAGCAGCCGGGACAGGGGCAATCAGCCCCAGCATTTT.